This T cell receptor (beta chain) was found in a study of post-analysis software for immune sequencing data. Across the study: Recorded disease courses covered relapsing-remitting, secondary progressive and progressive-relapsing multiple sclerosis. Some patients had no subtype annotation.

Researchers reported that TCR beta cDNA libraries carried unique molecular identifiers. TCRdb fed the PCR reads into MiXCR, producing one record per CDR3 protein. The repertoire holds roughly 650,000 distinct CDR3 sequences, with approximately 59% as singletons. As concerns this clonotype: As yet, its antigen is unknown.

General study findings and limits: Multiple sclerosis was associated with a significant reduction in normalized Chao1 diversity relative to controls.

The specimen sequenced was blood. The TCR comes from a girl aged 2 to 10 with multiple sclerosis.

The CDR3: CASSATTRATYNEQFF. The CDR3 nucleotides read TGTGCCAGCAGCGCCACGACTAGAGCGACCTACAATGAGCAGTTCTTC. The rearrangement uses TRBV7-8 and TRBJ2-1, with D tentatively TRBD2 (6 bases). Germline V gene lookup returns CDR1 SGHVS and CDR2 FQNEAQ. This CDR3 contains 16 residues. Trimming took off 5 bases at V and 2 bases at J, with 16 bases between the two ends.